One TCR beta chain is described in this entry. Its antigen remains unidentified. Trimming left V 6 bases short and J 5 bases short, with 13 bases between. The germline V gene encodes CDR1 MNHEY and CDR2 SVGAGI. This CDR3 region has 13 residues. The data were taken from a study of TIL therapy for anti-PD-1-resistant metastatic lung cancer. About the research overall: Tumor harvest preceded PD-1/PD-L1 blockade, followed by nivolumab treatment. Median patient age was approximately 58, ranging 38-75 years.

The libraries were made with immunoSEQ v3. Libraries were prepared by immunoSEQ multiplex PCR; TCRdb keeps only in-frame clonotypes and omits some of them. Of under 65,000 clones listed, roughly four fifths are singletons. Study conclusions and caveats: TIL clonotype persistence in blood showed no apparent association with response.

This sample's time point: pre-treatment sample, taken before nivolumab and TIL therapy. Stage 4 NSCLC adults joined between 2017 and 2020. The sample in question was blood, obtained at baseline. The sequence came from a person aged 25 to 80 with non-small cell lung cancer. V and J are TRBV6-5 and TRBJ1-2, with D possibly TRBD1 on 6 matching bases. CDR3 protein: CASRPPGQYGYTF. In DNA, the CDR3 is TGTGCCAGCAGACCCCCTGGACAGTATGGCTACACCTTC.